A single sample is the source of the 9 T cell receptor beta chains below, sequenced in a study of blood T cell repertoires in COVID-19. Generated by immunoSEQ multiplex PCR, the TCRdb table keeps only in-frame clones and is missing some. The sample contains around 100,000 clones, about nine tenths of which appear only once. The source material was peripheral blood. The receptor source for this set is a woman aged 50 to 60 with COVID-19, enrolled during active disease.

Details on this clone: In the same sample, other DNA sequences code for this CDR3. The J gene is TRBJ2-1, the V gene TRBV11-2, with D possibly TRBD2 on 5 matching bases. Trimming left V 1 base short and J 7 bases short, with 8 bases between. The germline gives CDR1 SGHAT, CDR2 FQNNGV. The CDR3 loop spans 13 amino acids. The CDR3 sequence is CASSLGLANEQFF. The CDR3 bases are TGTGCCAGCAGCTTAGGCTTAGCGAATGAGCAGTTCTTC.

This chain connects TRBV7-9 to TRBJ1-1; TRBD1 matches at 9 bases. V lost 3 bases to trimming and J lost 5 bases; unmatched junction nucleotides: 4. This CDR3 comprises 14 residues. Germline V gene lookup returns CDR1 SEHNR and CDR2 FQNEAQ (reference sequence). CDR3 region: CASSLDRGETEAFF. Written as DNA, the CDR3 is TGTGCCAGCAGCTTGGACAGGGGTGAGACTGAAGCTTTCTTT. Drawing the rest from reference TRBV7-9 and TRBJ1-1, the complete variable domain is DTGVSQNPRHKITKRGQNVTFRCDPISEHNRLYWYRQTLGQGPEFLTYFQNEAQLEKSRLLSDRFSAERPKGSFSTLEIQRTEQGDSAMYLCASSLDRGETEAFFGQGTRLTVV.

This clone was counted a single time. The genes are TRBV29-1 and TRBJ2-7; TRBD1 matches at 10 bases. The J segment lost 6 bases and the V segment lost 6 bases, leaving 8 bases of the junction unmatched. This CDR3 is 13 amino acids long. From germline, CDR1 is SQVTM and CDR2 ANQGSEA. CDR3 protein: CSVAGTGDSEQYF. DNA of the CDR3: TGCAGCGTCGCCGGGACAGGGGACTCCGAGCAGTACTTC.

V gene TRBV3-1 (or the pseudogene TRBV3-2) combines with J gene TRBJ1-6; D remains unclear. Germline V gene sequence: CDR1 LGHDT, CDR2 YNNKEL (reference sequence). The CDR3 runs 13 residues. Trimming removed 1 base from V and 6 bases from J, with 4 bases in between. CDR3 loop: CASSQGGNSPLHF. The CDR3 bases are TGTGCCAGCAGCCAAGGAGGTAATTCACCCCTCCACTTT.

The rearrangement joins TRBV28 to TRBJ1-1, with a possible D match to TRBD1 (5 bases). Trimming shortened V by 3 bases and J by 1 base, and 15 bases separated the two germline ends. Germline V gene data show CDR1 as MDHEN and CDR2 as SYDVKM. The CDR3 consists of 16 residues. Written as DNA, the CDR3 is TGTGCCAGCAGTTTGGTGAGGGCCGGGGGGAACACTGAAGCTTTCTTT. Translated: CASSLVRAGGNTEAFF.

The gene calls are TRBV3-1 (or the pseudogene TRBV3-2) and TRBJ2-3, with 13 bases identical to TRBD2. The CDR3 totals 19 residues. In germline, CDR1 is LGHDT, CDR2 YNNKEL (reference sequence). V lost 4 bases to trimming and J lost 1 base; unmatched junction nucleotides: 11. The CDR3 protein is CASSPGLAGPNWRTDTQYF. The CDR3 DNA reads TGTGCCAGCAGCCCGGGACTAGCGGGGCCTAATTGGCGCACAGATACGCAGTATTTT.

The gene calls are TRBV7-2 and TRBJ2-3, with 10 bases matching TRBD1. The V and J ends lost 1 base and 5 bases, in that order; junction bases with no gene match: 9. This CDR3 has 17 amino acids. Germline V gene lookup returns CDR1 SGHTA and CDR2 FQGNSA. CDR3: CASSLGSDRGVRDTQYF. The CDR3 nucleotides are TGTGCCAGCAGCTTAGGTTCGGACAGGGGGGTCCGAGATACGCAGTATTTT.

This clone appeared once. The V gene is TRBV10-3, the J gene TRBJ2-1; 9 bases line up with TRBD2. The J segment lost 5 bases and the V segment lost 8 bases, leaving 4 bases of the junction unmatched. This CDR3 contains 13 residues. In germline, CDR1 is ENHRY, CDR2 SYGVKD. CDR3 in amino acids: CAIEASGDNEQFF. In nucleotides, the CDR3 is TGTGCCATCGAAGCTAGCGGGGACAATGAGCAGTTCTTC.

V and J are TRBV30 and TRBJ2-5; D gene unclear. The CDR3 runs to 11 residues. V was pared by 2 bases and J by 5 bases, with 6 bases between. In germline, CDR1 is GTSNPN, CDR2 SVGIG (reference sequence). In DNA, the CDR3 is TGTGCCTGGAGTTCATTTGAGACCCAGTACTTC. It codes for CAWSSFETQYF.